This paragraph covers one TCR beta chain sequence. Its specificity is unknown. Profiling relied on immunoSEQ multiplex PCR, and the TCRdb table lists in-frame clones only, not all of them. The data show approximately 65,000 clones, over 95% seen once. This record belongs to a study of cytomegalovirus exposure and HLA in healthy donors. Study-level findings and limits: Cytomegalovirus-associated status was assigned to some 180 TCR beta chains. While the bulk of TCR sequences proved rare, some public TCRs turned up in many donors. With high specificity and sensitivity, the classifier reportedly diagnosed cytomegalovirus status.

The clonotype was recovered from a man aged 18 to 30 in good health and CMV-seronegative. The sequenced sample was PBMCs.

The CDR3 reads CASSYSRQPRVDGYTF. The CDR3, as DNA: TGTGCCAGCAGTTACTCTCGACAGCCTAGGGTCGATGGCTACACCTTC. This sequence joins TRBV6-5 and TRBJ1-2; maybe TRBD1 (5 bases). In germline, CDR1 is MNHEY, CDR2 SVGAGI. Trimming stripped 0 bases from V and 6 bases from J, with 17 bases between. This CDR3 is built from 16 residues.